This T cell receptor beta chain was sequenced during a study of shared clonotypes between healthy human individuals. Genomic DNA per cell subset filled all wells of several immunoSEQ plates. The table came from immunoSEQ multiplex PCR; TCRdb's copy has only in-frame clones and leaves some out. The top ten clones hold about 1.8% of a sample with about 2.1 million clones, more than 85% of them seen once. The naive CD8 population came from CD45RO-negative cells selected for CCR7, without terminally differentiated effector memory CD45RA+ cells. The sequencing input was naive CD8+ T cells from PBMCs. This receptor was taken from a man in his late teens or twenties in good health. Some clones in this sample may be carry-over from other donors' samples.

In nucleotides, the CDR3 is TGTGCCAGCAGGGATAGGGACTCCTACAATGAGCAGTTCTTC. Protein: CASRDRDSYNEQFF. The genes are TRBV5-4 and TRBJ2-1; D gene uncertain. V lost 5 bases and J lost 0, with 9 bases in between. The length of the CDR3 is 14 residues. Germline V CDR1 and CDR2: SGHNT, YYREEE (reference sequence). Supplemented by reference TRBV5-4 and TRBJ2-1, the full variable domain reads ETGVTQSPTHLIKTRGQQVTLRCSSQSGHNTVSWYQQALGQGPQFIFQYYREEENGRGNFPPRFSGLQFPNYSSELNVNALELDDSALYLCASRDRDSYNEQFFGPGTRLTVL.